Below, 22 T cell receptor beta chains from the same sample are listed, as sequenced in a study of T cell repertoires in cytomegalovirus infection (dated by TCRdb to between 2018 and 2021). Data came from an Illumina HiSeq 1500. The public reads were reprocessed in TCRdb via fastp at Q25 and MiXCR, keeping in-frame beta chains. Rows are combined by CDR3 protein, so each entry shows the most common genes and DNA. This sample holds roughly 570,000 distinct CDR3 sequences; just under 40% were observed only once. Clones ranked in the top ten supply 48% of the sample. Which antigens these TCRs recognize remains unknown. This specimen's treatment or condition label, per the study, means: in vitro stimulation with specific CMV peptide epitopes to enrich CMV-specific T cells. The source material was cultured PBMCs, sampled from culture after CMV antigen stimulation. The receptors were sampled from a human donor in good health (CMV status not recorded). Some clones in this sample may be carry-over from other donors' samples.

This clonotype has just a few counts. This sequence joins TRBV14 and TRBJ1-1; D is ambiguous. V was shortened by 0 bases and J by 3 bases, with 8 bases between the two germline ends. This CDR3 has 14 residues. Per the germline V gene, CDR1 is SGHDN and CDR2 is FVKESK. In DNA, the CDR3 is TGTGCCAGCAGCCAAGATCTGGTGTACACTGAAGCTTTCTTT. Amino acid sequence: CASSQDLVYTEAFF.

This clonotype was counted a few times. This chain uses TRBV7-8 with TRBJ2-2; 7 bases are a match to TRBD1. The CDR3 is 16 amino acids. J lost 3 bases, V lost 2 bases, and 6 bases had no gene match. Germline-derived CDR1 and CDR2 are SGHVS and FQNEAQ. CDR3 nucleotides: TGTGCCAGCAGCTTACCCCAGACAGGGTACACCGGGGAGCTGTTTTTT. The encoded protein is CASSLPQTGYTGELFF.

This chain uses TRBV6-1 with TRBJ2-4, with 8 bases lining up with TRBD1. Germline values: CDR1 MNHNS, CDR2 SASEGT. The CDR3 runs 18 residues. The V and J ends lost 6 bases and 0 bases, in that order; junction bases with no gene match: 13. This CDR3 reads CASSEGAGGLLAKNIQYF. The CDR3 bases are TGTGCCAGCAGCGAGGGGGCAGGGGGCCTTCTAGCCAAAAACATTCAGTACTTC.

The V gene is TRBV7-2, the J gene TRBJ1-1; no clear D. Trimming cost V 6 bases and J 4 bases, with 12 bases left between them. In germline, CDR1 is SGHTA, CDR2 FQGNSA. This CDR3 has 13 residues. CDR3 residues: CASSSDVATEAFF. The CDR3 DNA follows: TGTGCCAGCAGTTCGGACGTCGCCACTGAAGCTTTCTTT.

The V call is TRBV7-9, the J call TRBJ1-1, with D unclear. The CDR3 is 15 amino acids. Per germline, CDR1 SEHNR and CDR2 FQNEAQ (reference sequence). Deletions cut 5 bases from V and 6 bases from J, with 19 bases between. CDR3 DNA: TGTGCCAGCAGCGACCGACAAACCTGGGTCGCTGAAGCTTTCTTT. It translates to CASSDRQTWVAEAFF.

V gene TRBV10-3 combines with J gene TRBJ2-5, with D uncertain. CDR1 and CDR2 from the germline V gene are ENHRY and SYGVKD. This CDR3 spans 13 amino acids. Trimming cost V 8 bases and J 5 bases, with 15 bases left between them. The CDR3 region has the DNA TGTGCCATCGAGGAGAGGCTGGGGGAGACCCAGTACTTC. This sequence encodes CAIEERLGETQYF.

The chain joins TRBV5-1 to TRBJ1-3; D is uncertain. CDR3 size: 15 residues. Trimming removed 4 bases at V and 0 bases at J, with 11 bases between. Germline V gene lookup returns CDR1 SGHRS and CDR2 YFSETQ. The DNA for the CDR3 is TGCGCCAGCAGCCCGATAGCTTACTCTGGAAACACCATATATTTT. It encodes CASSPIAYSGNTIYF.

This clonotype was picked up a small number of times. The chain joins TRBV6-6 to TRBJ2-7, with D tentatively TRBD1 (6 bases). Deletions cut 6 bases from V and 5 bases from J, with 20 bases between. Germline values: CDR1 MNHNY, CDR2 SVGAGI (reference sequence). The CDR3 totals 15 residues. The DNA of the CDR3 is TGTGCCAGCAGGCCAACAGGGTACGGTCCGGACGAGCAGTACTTC. This codes for CASRPTGYGPDEQYF.

This clonotype was seen more than once but under ten times. This chain uses TRBV9 with TRBJ2-5; 8 nucleotides line up with TRBD2. The V segment lost 6 bases and the J segment 4 bases; nucleotides outside the gene matches: 11. The length of the CDR3 is 15 residues. Germline V lookup: CDR1 SGDLS, CDR2 YYNGEE. In DNA, the CDR3 is TGTGCCAGCACAGGCCGAGGGCTAGCGGGAGAGACCCAGTACTTC. Translation: CASTGRGLAGETQYF.

This clonotype was counted a few times. At one end the junction does not follow the germline gene, possibly because of a read error. This chain joins TRBV7-8 and TRBJ2-5; TRBD2 matches 9 bases. Germline values: CDR1 SGHVS, CDR2 FQNEAQ. The CDR3 contains 16 residues. The CDR3 coding sequence is TGTGCCAGCAGATTAGAGCGGGGGGTTACCCAAGAGACCCAGTACTTC. It codes for CASRLERGVTQETQYF.

The CDR3 DNA reads TGTGCCAGCAGCCATACAAGATCACCCCTCCACTTT. Translation: CASSHTRSPLHF. The rearrangement links TRBV7-8 to TRBJ1-6, with no clear D. The CDR3 is 12 residues long. V lost 5 bases and J lost 10, with 9 bases in between. Germline CDR1 SGHVS, CDR2 FQNEAQ.

This clonotype was seen once. The rearrangement joins TRBV10-3 to TRBJ2-1, with 7 bases matching TRBD2. The length of the CDR3 is 14 residues. In germline, CDR1 is ENHRY, CDR2 SYGVKD. After removal of 11 bases from V and 3 bases from J, the junction contained 10 bases not matched to a gene. The chain's CDR3 is CAVGGEAYYNEQFF. DNA of the CDR3: TGTGCCGTTGGGGGGGAGGCTTACTACAATGAGCAGTTCTTC.

The chain links TRBV4-1 to TRBJ2-2; 13 bases agree with TRBD2. Trimming removed 4 bases from V and 6 bases from J; junction bases left unmatched: 11. The CDR3 loop spans 18 amino acids. Germline V gene sequence: CDR1 MGHRA, CDR2 YSYEKL. The CDR3: CASSLELAGGPSSGELFF. In DNA, the CDR3 is TGCGCCAGCAGCCTAGAACTAGCGGGAGGGCCGAGTTCCGGGGAGCTGTTTTTT.

V gene TRBV12-3 or TRBV12-4 combines with J gene TRBJ2-1; D might be TRBD2 (5 bases). The V and J ends lost 6 bases and 8 bases respectively, with 11 bases between them. The CDR3 totals 12 residues. The CDR3 loop reads CASRPAGDEQFF. In DNA form, the CDR3 reads TGTGCCAGCAGGCCCGCCGGGGATGAGCAGTTCTTC.

V and J are TRBV10-3 and TRBJ2-3; tentatively, D is TRBD2 (5 bases). Germline values: CDR1 ENHRY, CDR2 SYGVKD. The CDR3 loop spans 18 amino acids. The germline V and J ends were trimmed by 4 bases and 0 bases, with 20 bases remaining between them. CDR3 in DNA: TGTGCCATCAGTGGAGATGAGGGCGACGCCACTAGCACAGATACGCAGTATTTT. Its protein is CAISGDEGDATSTDTQYF.

The J gene is TRBJ2-5, the V gene TRBV28; 11 bases align to TRBD2. V lost 7 bases to trimming and J lost 5 bases; unmatched junction nucleotides: 6. The germline CDR1 and CDR2 sequences are MDHEN and SYDVKM. This CDR3 region has 14 residues. The CDR3 region is CASMVAGGRETQYF. The CDR3 DNA reads TGTGCCAGCATGGTAGCGGGGGGGAGGGAGACCCAGTACTTC.

Remarks on this clonotype: This may stem from a read error, because a much larger clone lies one nucleotide away. The V gene is TRBV7-9, the J gene TRBJ2-1; the match to TRBD2 covers 10 bases. The trim removed 5 bases at V and 3 bases at J, leaving 4 bases unmatched. The CDR3 consists of 15 residues. CDR1 is SEHNR and CDR2 is FQNEAQ in the germline V gene (reference sequence). CDR3 nucleotide sequence: TGTGCCAGCAGCAAAACTAGCGGGGTCTACAATGAGCAGTTCTTC. Translation gives CASSKTSGVYNEQFF.

Points on this clonotype: Its ends do not fully match the called genes, so a read error is possible. V is TRBV27 and J is TRBJ2-7; no reliable D call. Germline CDR1 and CDR2: MNHEY and SMNVEV (reference sequence). This CDR3 comprises 15 residues. The CDR3 DNA reads as TGTGCCAGCAGTTTCGCAGAACCGAGCTCCTACGAGCAGCACTTC. It translates to CASSFAEPSSYEQHF.

The chain is built from TRBV5-1 and TRBJ2-5; D not certain. Trimming took 1 base from V and 2 from J, leaving 6 bases between them. The CDR3 loop spans 13 amino acids. Looked up from germline, CDR1 is SGHRS and CDR2 is YFSETQ. CDR3 DNA: TGCGCCAGCAGCTTGTCTCAGCAAGAGACCCAGTACTTC. It specifies CASSLSQQETQYF.

J is TRBJ2-7 and V is TRBV14, with D perhaps TRBD1 (6 bases). This CDR3 has 17 amino acids. Germline CDR1 and CDR2: SGHDN and FVKESK. V was cut by 0 bases and J by 6 bases, with 21 bases left in between. The CDR3, as DNA: TGTGCCAGCAGCCAAGATCTTATATGGCAGGGGAAAGCCGAGCAGTACTTC. Translation: CASSQDLIWQGKAEQYF.

This clonotype came up a few times. The J gene is TRBJ2-7, the V gene TRBV7-2; tentative D call: TRBD2 (6 bases). Germline V CDR1 and CDR2: SGHTA, FQGNSA. The CDR3 runs to 12 residues. V lost 5 bases, J lost 6 bases, and 11 bases lay in between. In DNA, the CDR3 is TGTGCCAGCAGCCGGTGGGGAGGCGAGCAGTACTTC. This gives the protein CASSRWGGEQYF.

The chain joins TRBV28 to TRBJ2-3, with D hard to call. The germline V gene encodes CDR1 MDHEN and CDR2 SYDVKM. The V gene lost 3 bases and the J gene lost 9 bases, with 13 bases spanning the gap. The CDR3 runs 13 residues. CDR3 coding DNA: TGTGCCAGCAGTTTTCCCAGTAAGTTCACGCAGTATTTT. Protein: CASSFPSKFTQYF.